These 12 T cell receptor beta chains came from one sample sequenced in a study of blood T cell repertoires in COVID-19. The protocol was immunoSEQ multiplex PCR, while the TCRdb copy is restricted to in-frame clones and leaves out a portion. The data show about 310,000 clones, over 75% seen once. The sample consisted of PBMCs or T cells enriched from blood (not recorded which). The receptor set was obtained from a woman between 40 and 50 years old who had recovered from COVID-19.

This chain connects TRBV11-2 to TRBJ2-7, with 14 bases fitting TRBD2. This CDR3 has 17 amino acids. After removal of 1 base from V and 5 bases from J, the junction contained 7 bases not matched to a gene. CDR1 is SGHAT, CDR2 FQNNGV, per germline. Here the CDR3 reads CASSLAGLAGGQDEQYF. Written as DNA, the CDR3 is TGTGCCAGCAGCTTAGCTGGACTAGCGGGAGGTCAGGACGAGCAGTACTTC.

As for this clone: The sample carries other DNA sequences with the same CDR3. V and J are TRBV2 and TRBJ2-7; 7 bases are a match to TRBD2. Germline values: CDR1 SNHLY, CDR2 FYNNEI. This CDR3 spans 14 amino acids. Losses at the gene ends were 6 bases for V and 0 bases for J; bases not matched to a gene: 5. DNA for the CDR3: TGTGCCAGCAGGGGACTAACGAGCTCCTACGAGCAGTACTTC. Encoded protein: CASRGLTSSYEQYF.

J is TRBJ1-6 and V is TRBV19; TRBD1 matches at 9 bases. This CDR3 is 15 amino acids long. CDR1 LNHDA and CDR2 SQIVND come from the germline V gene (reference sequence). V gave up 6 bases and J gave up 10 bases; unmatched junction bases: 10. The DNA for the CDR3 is TGTGCCAGTAGCTACCCCGGGACAGGGAAGTCACCCCTCCACTTT. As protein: CASSYPGTGKSPLHF.

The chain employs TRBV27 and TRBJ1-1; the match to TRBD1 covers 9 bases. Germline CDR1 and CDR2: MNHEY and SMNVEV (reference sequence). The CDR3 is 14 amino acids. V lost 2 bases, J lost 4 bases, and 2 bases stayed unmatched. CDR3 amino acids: CASSLDRGTTEAFF. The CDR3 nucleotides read TGTGCCAGCAGTTTAGACAGGGGGACCACTGAAGCTTTCTTT.

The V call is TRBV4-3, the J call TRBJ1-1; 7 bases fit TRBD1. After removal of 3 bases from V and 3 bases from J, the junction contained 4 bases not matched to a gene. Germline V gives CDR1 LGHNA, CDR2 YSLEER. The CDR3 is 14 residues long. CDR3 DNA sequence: TGCGCCAGCAGCCACGACAGGGTGTACACTGAAGCTTTCTTT. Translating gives CASSHDRVYTEAFF.

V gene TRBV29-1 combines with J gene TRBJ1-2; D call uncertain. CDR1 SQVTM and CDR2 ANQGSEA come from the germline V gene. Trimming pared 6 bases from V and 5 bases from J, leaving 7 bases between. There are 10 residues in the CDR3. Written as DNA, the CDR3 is TGCAGCGTACGGTCGTATGGCTACACCTTC. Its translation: CSVRSYGYTF.

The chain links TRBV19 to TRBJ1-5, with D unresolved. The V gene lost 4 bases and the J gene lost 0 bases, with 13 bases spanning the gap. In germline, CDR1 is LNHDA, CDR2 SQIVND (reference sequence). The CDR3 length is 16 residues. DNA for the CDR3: TGTGCCAGTAGTACATCGACTGGTAATAGCAATCAGCCCCAGCATTTT. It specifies CASSTSTGNSNQPQHF. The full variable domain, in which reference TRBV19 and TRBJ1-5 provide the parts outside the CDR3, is DGGITQSPKYLFRKEGQNVTLSCEQNLNHDAMYWYRQDPGQGLRLIYYSQIVNDFQKGDIAEGYSVSREKKESFPLTVTSAQKNPTAFYLCASSTSTGNSNQPQHFGDGTRLSIL.

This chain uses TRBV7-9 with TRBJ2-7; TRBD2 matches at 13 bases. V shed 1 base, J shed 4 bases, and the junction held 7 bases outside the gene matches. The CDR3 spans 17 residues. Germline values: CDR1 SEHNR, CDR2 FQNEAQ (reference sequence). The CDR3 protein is CASSLVPGLAGTYEQYF. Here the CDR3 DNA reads TGTGCCAGCAGCTTAGTACCGGGACTAGCGGGAACGTACGAGCAGTACTTC.

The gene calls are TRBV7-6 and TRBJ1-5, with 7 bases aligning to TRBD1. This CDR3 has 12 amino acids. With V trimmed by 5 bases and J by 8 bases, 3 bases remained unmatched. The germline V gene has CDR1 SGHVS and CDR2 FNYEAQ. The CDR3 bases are TGTGCCAGCAGCACCGGGACAGAGCCCCAGCATTTT. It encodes CASSTGTEPQHF.

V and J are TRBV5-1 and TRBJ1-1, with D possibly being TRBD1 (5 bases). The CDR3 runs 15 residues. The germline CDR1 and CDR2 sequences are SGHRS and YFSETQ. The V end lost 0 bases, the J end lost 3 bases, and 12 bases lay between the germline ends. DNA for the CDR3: TGCGCCAGCAGCTTGGAGACAGAGTGGCACACTGAAGCTTTCTTT. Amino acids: CASSLETEWHTEAFF.

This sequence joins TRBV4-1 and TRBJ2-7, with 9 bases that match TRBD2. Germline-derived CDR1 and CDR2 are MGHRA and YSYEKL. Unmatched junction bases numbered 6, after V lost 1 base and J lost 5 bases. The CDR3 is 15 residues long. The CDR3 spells CASSQVGGRADEQYF. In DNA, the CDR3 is TGCGCCAGCAGCCAAGTGGGCGGGAGGGCCGACGAGCAGTACTTC.

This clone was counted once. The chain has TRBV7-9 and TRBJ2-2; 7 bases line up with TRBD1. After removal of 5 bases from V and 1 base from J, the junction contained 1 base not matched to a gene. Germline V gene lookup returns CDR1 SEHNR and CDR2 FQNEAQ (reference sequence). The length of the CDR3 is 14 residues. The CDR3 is CASSGTENTGELFF. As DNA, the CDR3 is TGTGCCAGCAGCGGGACAGAGAACACCGGGGAGCTGTTTTTT.